This note documents a single TCR beta chain sequence. Its antigen is as yet unknown. This sample is part of a study of regulatory T cells in long-lasting Graves disease. The time point denotes: persistent/refractory GD, antithyroid drugs over 5 years with positive TRAb. Making the TCR library involved RNA that had been extracted from PBMCs. The collection involved drawing approximately 9.9 milliliters of peripheral blood into EDTA tubes. Building of the TCR beta libraries involved iRepertoire HTBI primers and Arm-PCR of CDR3 regions. Each CDR3 protein gets one entry after TCRdb re-called the multiplex PCR reads with MiXCR. The sample carries 310,000 or so distinct CDR3 sequences, 22% recorded once. Germline CDR1 reads MNHEY; CDR2 reads SVGAGI. This CDR3 spans 10 amino acids. Whole-study findings and limits: Persistent patients had a count of shared public clonotypes (approximately 2,700) that exceeded that of new patients (966).

This TCR was recovered from a female donor with Graves disease. Sequenced material: peripheral blood mononuclear cells (PBMCs), taken when the disease was refractory, from a patient treated with antithyroid drugs. The chain combines TRBV6-5 with TRBJ2-7; D ambiguous. TRBJ2-4 explains the end of the DNA better; the J call may be wrong. CDR3 sequence (DNA): TGTGCCAGCAGTTACCCCATTCAGTACTTC. This encodes CASSYPIQYF.